This T cell receptor (beta chain) was identified in a study of control samples from healthy donors and cancer patients. The protocol was immunoSEQ multiplex PCR, while the TCRdb copy is restricted to in-frame clones and leaves out a portion. Of roughly 140,000 clones in the sample, around nine tenths were seen once. Germline V lookup: CDR1 KGHDR, CDR2 SFDVKD. V lost 6 bases and J lost 5; bases outside the gene matches: 3. This CDR3 spans 14 amino acids. The receptor's source is a young man in good health. The sequenced sample consisted of blood. This chain uses TRBV24-1 with TRBJ1-6, with 7 bases that match TRBD1. CDR3 amino acids: CATSIGTDNSPLHF. DNA of the CDR3: TGTGCCACCAGTATCGGGACAGATAATTCACCCCTCCACTTT.